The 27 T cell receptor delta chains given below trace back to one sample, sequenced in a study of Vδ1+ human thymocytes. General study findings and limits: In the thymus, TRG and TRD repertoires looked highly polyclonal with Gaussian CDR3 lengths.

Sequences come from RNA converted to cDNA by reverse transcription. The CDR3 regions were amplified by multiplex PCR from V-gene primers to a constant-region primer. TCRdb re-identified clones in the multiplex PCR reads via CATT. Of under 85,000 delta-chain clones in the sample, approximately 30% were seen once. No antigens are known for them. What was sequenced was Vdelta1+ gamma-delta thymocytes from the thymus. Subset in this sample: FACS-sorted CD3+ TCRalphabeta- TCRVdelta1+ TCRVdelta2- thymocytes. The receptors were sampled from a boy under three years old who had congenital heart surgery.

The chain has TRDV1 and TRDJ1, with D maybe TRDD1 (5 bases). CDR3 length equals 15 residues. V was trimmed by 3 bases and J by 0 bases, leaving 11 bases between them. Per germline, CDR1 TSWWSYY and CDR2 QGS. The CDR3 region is CALGDGMKYTDKLIF. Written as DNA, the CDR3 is TGTGCTCTTGGGGACGGTATGAAATACACCGATAAACTCATCTTT.

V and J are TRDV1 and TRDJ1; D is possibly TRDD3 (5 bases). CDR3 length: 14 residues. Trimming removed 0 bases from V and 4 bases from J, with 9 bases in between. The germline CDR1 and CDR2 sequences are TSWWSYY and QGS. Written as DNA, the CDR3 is TGTGCTCTTGGGGAACTAGTGATACTCGATAAACTCATCTTT. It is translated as CALGELVILDKLIF.

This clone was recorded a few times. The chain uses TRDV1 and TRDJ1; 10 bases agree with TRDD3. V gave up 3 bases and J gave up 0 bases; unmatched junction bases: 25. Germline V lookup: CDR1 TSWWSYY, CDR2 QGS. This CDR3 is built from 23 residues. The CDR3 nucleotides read TGTGCTCTTGGGGATCCCACTAGTACTGGGGGATTCAGTCCGTCCATGTACACCGATAAACTCATCTTT. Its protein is CALGDPTSTGGFSPSMYTDKLIF.

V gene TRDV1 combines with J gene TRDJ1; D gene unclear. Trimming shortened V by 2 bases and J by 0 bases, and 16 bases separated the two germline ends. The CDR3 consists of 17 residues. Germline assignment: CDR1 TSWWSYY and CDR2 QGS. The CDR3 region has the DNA TGTGCTCTTGGGGAAGGCGGTACCCCCAGGTACACCGATAAACTCATCTTT. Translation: CALGEGGTPRYTDKLIF.

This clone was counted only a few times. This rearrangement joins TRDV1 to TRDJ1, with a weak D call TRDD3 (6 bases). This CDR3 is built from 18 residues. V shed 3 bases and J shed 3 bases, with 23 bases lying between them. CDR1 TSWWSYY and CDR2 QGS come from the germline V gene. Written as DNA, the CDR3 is TGTGCTCTTGGGGAGCCTTTGCCCCCGCGGGGATGGTCCGATAAACTCATCTTT. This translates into CALGEPLPPRGWSDKLIF.

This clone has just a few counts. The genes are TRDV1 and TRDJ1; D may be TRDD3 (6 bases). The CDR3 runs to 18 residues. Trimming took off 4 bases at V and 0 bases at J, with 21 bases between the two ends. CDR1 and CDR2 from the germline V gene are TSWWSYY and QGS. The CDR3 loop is CALGVWGTGHPYTDKLIF. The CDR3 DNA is TGTGCTCTTGGGGTATGGGGTACTGGGCACCCCTACACCGATAAACTCATCTTT.

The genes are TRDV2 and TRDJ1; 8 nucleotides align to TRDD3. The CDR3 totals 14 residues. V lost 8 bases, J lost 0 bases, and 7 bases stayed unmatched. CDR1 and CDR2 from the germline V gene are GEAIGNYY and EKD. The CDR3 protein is CASILGEYTDKLIF. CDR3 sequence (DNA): TGTGCCTCCATCCTGGGGGAGTACACCGATAAACTCATCTTT.

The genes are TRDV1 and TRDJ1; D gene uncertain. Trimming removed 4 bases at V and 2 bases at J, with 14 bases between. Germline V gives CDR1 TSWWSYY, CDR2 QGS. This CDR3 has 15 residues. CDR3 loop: CALGGISAGTDKLIF. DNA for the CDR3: TGTGCTCTTGGGGGCATTAGTGCGGGGACCGATAAACTCATCTTT.

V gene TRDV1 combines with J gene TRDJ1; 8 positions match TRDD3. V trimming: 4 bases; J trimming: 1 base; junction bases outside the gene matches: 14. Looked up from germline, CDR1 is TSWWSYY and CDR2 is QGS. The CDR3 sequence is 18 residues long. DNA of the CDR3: TGTGCTCTTGGGGGGTCGGCCCCCCTGGGGGAGGGCACCGATAAACTCATCTTT. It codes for CALGGSAPLGEGTDKLIF.

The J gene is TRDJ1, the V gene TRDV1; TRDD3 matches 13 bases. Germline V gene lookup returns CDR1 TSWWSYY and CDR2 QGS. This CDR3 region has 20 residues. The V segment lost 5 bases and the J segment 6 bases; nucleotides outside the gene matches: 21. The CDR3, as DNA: TGTGCTCTTGGGTCAATTCCTACGACTGGGGGATACGCCGACCACCATAAACTCATCTTT. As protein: CALGSIPTTGGYADHHKLIF.

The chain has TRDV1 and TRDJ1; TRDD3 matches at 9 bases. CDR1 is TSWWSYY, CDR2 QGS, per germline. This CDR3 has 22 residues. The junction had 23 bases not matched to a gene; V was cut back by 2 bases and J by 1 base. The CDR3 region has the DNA TGTGCTCTTGGGGAAGGGCATACCTTGGGGGATAGGGGGCCGGACCTCACCGATAAACTCATCTTT. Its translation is CALGEGHTLGDRGPDLTDKLIF.

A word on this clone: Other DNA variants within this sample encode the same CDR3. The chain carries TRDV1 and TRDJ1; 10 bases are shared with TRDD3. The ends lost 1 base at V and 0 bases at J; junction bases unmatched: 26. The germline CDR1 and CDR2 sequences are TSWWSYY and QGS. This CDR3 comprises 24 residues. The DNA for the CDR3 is TGTGCTCTTGGGGAACCACCCACAACGTCTACGGACTGGGGGATTTTGCTGTACACCGATAAACTCATCTTT. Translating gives CALGEPPTTSTDWGILLYTDKLIF.

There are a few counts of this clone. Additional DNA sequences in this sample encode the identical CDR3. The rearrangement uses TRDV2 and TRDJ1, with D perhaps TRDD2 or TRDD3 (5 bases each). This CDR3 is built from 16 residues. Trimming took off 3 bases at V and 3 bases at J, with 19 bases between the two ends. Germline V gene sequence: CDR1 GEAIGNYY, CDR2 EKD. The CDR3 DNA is TGTGCCTGTGACTCATGGTCCTATGGGGAACCCGATAAACTCATCTTT. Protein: CACDSWSYGEPDKLIF.

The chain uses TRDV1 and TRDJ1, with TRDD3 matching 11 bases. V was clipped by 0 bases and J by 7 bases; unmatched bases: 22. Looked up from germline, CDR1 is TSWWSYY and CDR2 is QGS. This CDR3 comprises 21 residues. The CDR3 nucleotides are TGTGCTCTTGGGGAACTAAGTCCTATCCGATCGACTGGGGGATATTTGGTTAAACTCATCTTT. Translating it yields CALGELSPIRSTGGYLVKLIF.

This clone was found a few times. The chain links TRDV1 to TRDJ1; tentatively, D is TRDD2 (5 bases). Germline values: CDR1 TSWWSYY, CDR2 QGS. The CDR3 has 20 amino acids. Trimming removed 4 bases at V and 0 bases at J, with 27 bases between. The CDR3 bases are TGTGCTCTTGGGGCCTTCACCCACGGATGCGCATCCTCCCACACCGATAAACTCATCTTT. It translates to CALGAFTHGCASSHTDKLIF.

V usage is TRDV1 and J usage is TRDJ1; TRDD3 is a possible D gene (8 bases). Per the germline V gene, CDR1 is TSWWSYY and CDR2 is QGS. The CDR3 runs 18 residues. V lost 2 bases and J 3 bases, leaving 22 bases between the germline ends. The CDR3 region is CALGEGSYEGYASDKLIF. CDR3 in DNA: TGTGCTCTTGGGGAAGGTTCCTACGAGGGATACGCCTCCGATAAACTCATCTTT.

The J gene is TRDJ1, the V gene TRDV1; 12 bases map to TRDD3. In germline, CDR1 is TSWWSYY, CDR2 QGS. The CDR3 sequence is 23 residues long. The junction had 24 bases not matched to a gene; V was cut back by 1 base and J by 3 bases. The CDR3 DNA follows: TGTGCTCTTGGGGAACCGAGGGCTCCCTATTCCGGCCCTGGGGGATACGCGTCCGATAAACTCATCTTT. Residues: CALGEPRAPYSGPGGYASDKLIF.

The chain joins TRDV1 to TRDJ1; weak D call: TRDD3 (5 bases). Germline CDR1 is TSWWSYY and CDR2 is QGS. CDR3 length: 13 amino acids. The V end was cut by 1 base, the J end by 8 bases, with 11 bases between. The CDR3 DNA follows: TGTGCTCTTGGGGAACGGGACGGGGGCAAACTCATCTTT. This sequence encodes CALGERDGGKLIF.

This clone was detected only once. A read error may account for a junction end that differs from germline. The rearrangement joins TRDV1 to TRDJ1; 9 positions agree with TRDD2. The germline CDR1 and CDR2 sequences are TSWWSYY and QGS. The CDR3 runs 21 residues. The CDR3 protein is CALEEMRPSYVSWVAADKLIF. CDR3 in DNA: TGTGCTCTTGAGGAAATGCGGCCTTCCTACGTTAGCTGGGTTGCGGCCGATAAACTCATCTTT.

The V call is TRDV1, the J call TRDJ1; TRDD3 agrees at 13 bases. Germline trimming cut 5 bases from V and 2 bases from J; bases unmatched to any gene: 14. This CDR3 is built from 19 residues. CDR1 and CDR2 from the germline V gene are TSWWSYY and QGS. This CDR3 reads CALGRGPPTGGYVTDKLIF. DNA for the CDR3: TGTGCTCTTGGGAGGGGTCCGCCAACTGGGGGATACGTTACCGATAAACTCATCTTT.

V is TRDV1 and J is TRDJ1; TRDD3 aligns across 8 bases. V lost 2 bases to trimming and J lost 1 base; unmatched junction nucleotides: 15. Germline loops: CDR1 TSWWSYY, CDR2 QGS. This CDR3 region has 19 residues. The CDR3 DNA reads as TGTGCTCTTGGGGAATTTACTACGGGGGGATATGAGTGCACCGATAAACTCATCTTT. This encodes CALGEFTTGGYECTDKLIF.

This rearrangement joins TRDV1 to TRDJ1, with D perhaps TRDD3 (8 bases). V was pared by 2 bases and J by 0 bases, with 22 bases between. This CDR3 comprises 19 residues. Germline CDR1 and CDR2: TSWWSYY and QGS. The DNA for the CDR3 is TGTGCTCTTGGGGAAATTTCCTACCCCTGGGGGACGGACACCGATAAACTCATCTTT. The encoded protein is CALGEISYPWGTDTDKLIF.

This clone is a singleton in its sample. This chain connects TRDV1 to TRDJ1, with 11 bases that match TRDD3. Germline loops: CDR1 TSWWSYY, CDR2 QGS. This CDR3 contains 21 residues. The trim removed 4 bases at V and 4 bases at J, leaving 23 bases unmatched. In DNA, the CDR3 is TGTGCTCTTGGGGGAGGCCTTCCTACGCCTGTACTGGGGGATAAGGGCGATAAACTCATCTTT. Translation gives CALGGGLPTPVLGDKGDKLIF.

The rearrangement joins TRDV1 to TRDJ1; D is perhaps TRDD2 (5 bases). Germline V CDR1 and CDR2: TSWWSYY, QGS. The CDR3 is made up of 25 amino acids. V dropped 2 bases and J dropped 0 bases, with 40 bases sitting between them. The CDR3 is CALGETLSRPYSSTWSPQYTDKLIF. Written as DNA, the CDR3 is TGTGCTCTTGGGGAAACTTTATCACGGCCGTATTCCTCCACTTGGAGCCCCCAATACACCGATAAACTCATCTTT.

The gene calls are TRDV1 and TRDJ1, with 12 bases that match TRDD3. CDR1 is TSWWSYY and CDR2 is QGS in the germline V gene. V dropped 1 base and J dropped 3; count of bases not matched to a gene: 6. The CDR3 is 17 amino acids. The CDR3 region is CALGERLGDTGPDKLIF. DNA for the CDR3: TGTGCTCTTGGGGAACGGCTGGGGGATACGGGGCCCGATAAACTCATCTTT.

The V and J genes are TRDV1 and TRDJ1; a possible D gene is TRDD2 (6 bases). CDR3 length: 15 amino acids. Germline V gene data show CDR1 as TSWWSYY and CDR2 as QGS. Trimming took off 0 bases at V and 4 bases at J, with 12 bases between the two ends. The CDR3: CALGELSYPGDKLIF. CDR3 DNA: TGTGCTCTTGGGGAACTATCCTACCCGGGCGATAAACTCATCTTT.

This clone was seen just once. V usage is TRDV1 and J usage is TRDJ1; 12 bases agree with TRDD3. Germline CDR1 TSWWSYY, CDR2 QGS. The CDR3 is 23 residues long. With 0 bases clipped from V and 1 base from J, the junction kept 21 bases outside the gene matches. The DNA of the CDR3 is TGTGCTCTTGGGGAACTATCGTCCCCGAATTCTGCTGGGGGATACGGGGGCACCGATAAACTCATCTTT. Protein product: CALGELSSPNSAGGYGGTDKLIF.